The 8 T cell receptor beta chains given below trace back to one sample, sequenced in a study of cytomegalovirus exposure and HLA in healthy donors. A multiplex PCR was run with 60 Vbeta primers and 13 Jbeta primers. Generated by immunoSEQ multiplex PCR, the TCRdb table keeps only in-frame clones and is missing some. Of some 170,000 clones listed, 77% are singletons. The specimen sequenced was PBMCs. The receptors were gathered from a woman under 40 in good health and CMV-seronegative.

The table lists this clone with a count of one. The CDR3 DNA sequence: TGTGCCAGCAGCGTGAGAAGCTCTGGGGCCAACGTCCTGACTTTC. This codes for CASSVRSSGANVLTF. The rearrangement joins TRBV11-2 to TRBJ2-6; the D is unclear. CDR1 and CDR2 from the germline V gene are SGHAT and FQNNGV. The CDR3 is made up of 15 amino acids. V lost 5 bases, J lost 0 bases, and 8 bases lay in between.

The rearrangement uses TRBV19 and TRBJ2-2, with 7 nucleotides matching TRBD1. Trimming cost V 9 bases and J 3 bases; bases outside gene matches: 13. The CDR3 consists of 16 residues. Per germline, CDR1 LNHDA and CDR2 SQIVND (reference sequence). The CDR3 here is CASRNQGQIHTGELFF. The CDR3 DNA reads TGTGCCAGCAGAAACCAGGGACAGATACACACCGGGGAGCTGTTTTTT.

The CDR3 DNA reads TGTGCCAGCAGCCAATCGAGGGGACAGCCCAAGGAGACCCAGTACTTC. Residues: CASSQSRGQPKETQYF. This chain uses TRBV16 with TRBJ2-5; 7 nucleotides match TRBD1. This CDR3 has 16 residues. V gave up 0 bases and J gave up 5 bases; unmatched junction bases: 9. Germline V CDR1 and CDR2: KGHSY, FQNENV.

This chain links TRBV6-1 with TRBJ2-7; D perhaps matches TRBD2 (6 bases). The CDR3 has 19 residues. Germline V gene data show CDR1 as MNHNS and CDR2 as SASEGT. V was cut by 1 base and J by 0 bases, with 22 bases left in between. The DNA for the CDR3 is TGTGCCAGCAGTGAAGATAGTACTAGCTTCATGTTACGCTCCTACGAGCAGTACTTC. It specifies CASSEDSTSFMLRSYEQYF.

V gene TRBV4-2 combines with J gene TRBJ2-1, with unresolved D. Germline V gives CDR1 LGHNA, CDR2 YNFKEQ. The CDR3 consists of 12 residues. V was shortened by 10 bases and J by 0 bases, with 7 bases between the two germline ends. In DNA form, the CDR3 reads TGTGCCACCAGTATCTCCTACAATGAGCAGTTCTTC. As protein: CATSISYNEQFF.

The genes are TRBV10-2 and TRBJ1-1, with D possibly TRBD1 on 5 matching bases. The germline CDR1 and CDR2 sequences are WSHSY and SAAADI. There are 12 residues in the CDR3. V was cut by 8 bases and J by 8 bases, with 15 bases left in between. CDR3 sequence: CASGQGLREAFF. Here the CDR3 DNA reads TGCGCCAGCGGCCAGGGTCTAAGAGAAGCTTTCTTT.

This clone has more than one count but fewer than ten. Written as DNA, the CDR3 is TGTGCCAGCAGTGGGGGCCACCTAACTAATGAGCAGTTCTTC. Amino acids: CASSGGHLTNEQFF. This rearrangement joins TRBV6-1 to TRBJ2-1, with D perhaps matching TRBD1 (5 bases). The V and J ends lost 4 bases and 7 bases respectively, with 14 bases between them. In germline, CDR1 is MNHNS, CDR2 SASEGT. The length of the CDR3 is 14 residues.

This clone has a handful of counts. The chain carries TRBV9 and TRBJ1-2, with D perhaps TRBD1 (5 bases). This CDR3 spans 13 amino acids. Germline CDR1 is SGDLS and CDR2 is YYNGEE. V was cut by 0 bases and J by 3 bases, with 6 bases left in between. CDR3 loop: CASSVGGDYGYTF. The CDR3 DNA sequence: TGTGCCAGCAGCGTAGGGGGGGACTATGGCTACACCTTC.